This TCR beta chain emerged from a study of blood T cell repertoires in COVID-19. Background on the study: The United States, Italy and Spain were the sources of the acute and convalescent COVID-19 samples. Nucleic acid was either cDNA or gDNA, and it came from T cells, B-cell-depleted T cells, or PBMCs.

Produced via immunoSEQ multiplex PCR; TCRdb's table is partial and in-frame only. The top ten hold around 2.9% of the sample, which has fewer than 300,000 clones, approximately 80% seen once. Trimming stripped 4 bases from V and 2 bases from J, with 8 bases between. There are 13 residues in the CDR3. Germline V lookup: CDR1 LGHDT, CDR2 YNNKEL (reference sequence). Sequencing was carried out using peripheral blood. The chain joins TRBV3-1 (or the pseudogene TRBV3-2) to TRBJ1-1, with a possible D match to TRBD1 (6 bases). The receptor was isolated from an older woman with active or convalescent COVID-19. The CDR3 sequence: CASSPGVNTEAFF. CDR3 DNA sequence: TGTGCCAGCAGCCCAGGGGTAAACACTGAAGCTTTCTTT.